This T cell receptor beta chain was documented in a study of PD-1 blockade in mismatch repair-deficient tumors. Germline V gives CDR1 SGHVS, CDR2 FNYEAQ. The CDR3 sequence is 13 residues long. Trimming cost V 2 bases and J 2 bases, with 6 bases left between them. Produced via immunoSEQ multiplex PCR; TCRdb's table is partial and in-frame only. The sample includes 20,000 to 25,000 clones, roughly 86% of them seen just once. The clonotype originates from an adult with mismatch repair-deficient cancer. The sample in question was peripheral blood, obtained 2 weeks after starting pembrolizumab. The V and J genes are TRBV7-6 and TRBJ2-5; D gene unclear. The DNA for the CDR3 is TGTGCCAGCAGCTTATCTATTCAAGAGACCCAGTACTTC. As protein: CASSLSIQETQYF.